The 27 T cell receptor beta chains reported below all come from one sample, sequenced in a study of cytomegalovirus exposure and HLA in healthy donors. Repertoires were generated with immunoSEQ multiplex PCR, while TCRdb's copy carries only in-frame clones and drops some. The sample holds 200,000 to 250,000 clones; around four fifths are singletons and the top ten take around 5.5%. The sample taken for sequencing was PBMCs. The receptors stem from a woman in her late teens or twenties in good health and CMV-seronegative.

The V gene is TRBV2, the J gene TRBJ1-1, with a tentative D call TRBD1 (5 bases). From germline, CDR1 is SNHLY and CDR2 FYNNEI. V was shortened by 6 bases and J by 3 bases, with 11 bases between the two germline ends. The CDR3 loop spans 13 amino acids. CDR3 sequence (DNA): TGTGCCAGCAGGGGGGTAGGGGACACTGAAGCTTTCTTT. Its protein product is CASRGVGDTEAFF.

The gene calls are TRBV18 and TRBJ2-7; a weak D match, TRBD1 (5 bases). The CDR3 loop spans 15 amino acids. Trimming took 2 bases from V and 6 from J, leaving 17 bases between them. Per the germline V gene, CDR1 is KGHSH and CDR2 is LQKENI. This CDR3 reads CASSPRAGLPPEQYF. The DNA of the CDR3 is TGTGCCAGCTCACCAAGGGCAGGGCTACCTCCCGAGCAGTACTTC.

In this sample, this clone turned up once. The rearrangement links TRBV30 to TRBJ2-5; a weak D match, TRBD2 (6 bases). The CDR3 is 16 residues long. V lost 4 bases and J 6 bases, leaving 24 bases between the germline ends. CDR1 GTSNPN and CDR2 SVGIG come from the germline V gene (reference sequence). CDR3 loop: CAWTDPRRGSVKTQYF. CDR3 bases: TGTGCCTGGACCGACCCCCGTCGGGGGTCGGTAAAGACCCAGTACTTC.

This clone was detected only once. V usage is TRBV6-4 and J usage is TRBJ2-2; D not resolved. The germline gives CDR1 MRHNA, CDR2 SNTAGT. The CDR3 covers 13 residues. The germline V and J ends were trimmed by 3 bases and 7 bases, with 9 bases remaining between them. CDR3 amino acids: CASSDWPGGELFF. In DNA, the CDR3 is TGTGCCAGCAGTGATTGGCCGGGCGGGGAGCTGTTTTTT.

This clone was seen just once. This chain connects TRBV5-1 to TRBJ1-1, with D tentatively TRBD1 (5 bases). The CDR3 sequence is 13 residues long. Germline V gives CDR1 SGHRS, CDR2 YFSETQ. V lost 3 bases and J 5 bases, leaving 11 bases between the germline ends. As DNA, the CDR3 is TGCGCCAGCAGCTATGGGACGGGGACTGAAGCTTTCTTT. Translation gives CASSYGTGTEAFF.

CDR3 sequence (DNA): TGTGCCAGCAGCCTACTTATGGGACAGGGGGACGGAGGCTACACCTTC. Amino acid sequence: CASSLLMGQGDGGYTF. The V gene is TRBV7-7, the J gene TRBJ1-2, with 11 nucleotides matching TRBD1. The CDR3 runs to 16 residues. Germline V gene lookup returns CDR1 SSHAT and CDR2 FNYEAQ (reference sequence). With V trimmed by 5 bases and J by 8 bases, 13 bases remained unmatched. Based on the CDR3 plus reference TRBV7-7 and TRBJ1-2, the full variable domain is GAGVSQSPRYKVTKRGQDVTLRCDPISSHATLYWYQQALGQGPEFLTYFNYEAQPDKSGLPSDRFSAERPEGSISTLTIQRTEQRDSAMYRCASSLLMGQGDGGYTFGSGTRLTVV.

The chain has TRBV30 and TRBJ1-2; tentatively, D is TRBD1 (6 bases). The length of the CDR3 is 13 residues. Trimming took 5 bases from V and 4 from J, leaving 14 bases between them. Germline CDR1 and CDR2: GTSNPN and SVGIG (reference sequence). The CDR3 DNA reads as TGTGCCTGGGGGGTCGGGGGCGGCTATGGCTACACCTTC. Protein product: CAWGVGGGYGYTF.

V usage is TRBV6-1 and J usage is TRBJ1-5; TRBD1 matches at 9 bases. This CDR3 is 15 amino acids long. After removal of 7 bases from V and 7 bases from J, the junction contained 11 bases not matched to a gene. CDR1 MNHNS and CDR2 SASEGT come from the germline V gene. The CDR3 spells CASTQTGGLGQPQHF. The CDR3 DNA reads TGTGCCAGCACCCAAACAGGGGGCCTGGGGCAGCCCCAGCATTTT.

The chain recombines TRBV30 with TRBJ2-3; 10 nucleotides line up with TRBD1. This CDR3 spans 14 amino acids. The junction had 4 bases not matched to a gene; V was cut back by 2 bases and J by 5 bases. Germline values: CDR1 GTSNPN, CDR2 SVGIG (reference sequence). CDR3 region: CAWSSDRGLDTQYF. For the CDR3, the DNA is TGTGCCTGGAGTAGTGACAGGGGGCTAGATACGCAGTATTTT.

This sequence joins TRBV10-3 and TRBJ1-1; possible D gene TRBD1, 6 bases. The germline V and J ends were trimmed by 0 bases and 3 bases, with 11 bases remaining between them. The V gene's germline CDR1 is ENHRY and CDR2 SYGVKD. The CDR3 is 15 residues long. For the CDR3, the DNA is TGTGCCATCAGTGAGTCAACAGGGTTGGACACTGAAGCTTTCTTT. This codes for CAISESTGLDTEAFF.

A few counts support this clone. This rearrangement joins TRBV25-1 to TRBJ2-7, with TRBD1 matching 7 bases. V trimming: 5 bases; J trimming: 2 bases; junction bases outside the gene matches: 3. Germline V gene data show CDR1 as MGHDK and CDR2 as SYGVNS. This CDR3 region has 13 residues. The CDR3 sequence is CASSRQGPYEQYF. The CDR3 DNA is TGTGCCAGCAGTCGACAGGGTCCCTACGAGCAGTACTTC.

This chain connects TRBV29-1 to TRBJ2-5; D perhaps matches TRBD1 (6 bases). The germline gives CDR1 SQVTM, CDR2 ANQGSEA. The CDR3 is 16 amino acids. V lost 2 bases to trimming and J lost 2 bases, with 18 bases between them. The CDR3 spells CSVELGATRLQETQYF. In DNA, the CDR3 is TGCAGCGTTGAACTGGGGGCAACCCGTCTTCAAGAGACCCAGTACTTC.

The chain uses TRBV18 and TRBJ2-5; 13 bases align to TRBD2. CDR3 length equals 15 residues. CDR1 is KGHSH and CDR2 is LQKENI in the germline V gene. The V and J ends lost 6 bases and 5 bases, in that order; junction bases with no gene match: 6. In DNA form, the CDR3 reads TGTGCCAGCTCGCGGACTAGCGGGGGCACGGAGACCCAGTACTTC. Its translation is CASSRTSGGTETQYF.

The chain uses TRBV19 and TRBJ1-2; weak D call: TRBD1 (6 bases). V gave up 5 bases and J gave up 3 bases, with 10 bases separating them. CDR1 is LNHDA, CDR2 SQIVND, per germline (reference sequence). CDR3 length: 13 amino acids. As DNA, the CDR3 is TGTGCCAGTAGTTTTCAGGGGTACTATGGCTACACCTTC. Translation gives CASSFQGYYGYTF. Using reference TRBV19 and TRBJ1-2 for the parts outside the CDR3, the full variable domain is DGGITQSPKYLFRKEGQNVTLSCEQNLNHDAMYWYRQDPGQGLRLIYYSQIVNDFQKGDIAEGYSVSREKKESFPLTVTSAQKNPTAFYLCASSFQGYYGYTFGSGTRLTVV.

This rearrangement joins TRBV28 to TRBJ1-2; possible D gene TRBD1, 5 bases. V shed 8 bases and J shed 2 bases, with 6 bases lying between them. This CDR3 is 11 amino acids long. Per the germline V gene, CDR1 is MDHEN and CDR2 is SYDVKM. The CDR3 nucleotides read TGTGCCAGCGGGACGAACTATGGCTACACCTTC. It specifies CASGTNYGYTF.

CDR3 coding DNA: TGTGCCAGCAGTGAAACCGGGACAGGGAATGGCTACACCTTC. This translates into CASSETGTGNGYTF. The gene calls are TRBV7-8 and TRBJ1-2; 9 bases are shared with TRBD1. Germline V gene lookup returns CDR1 SGHVS and CDR2 FQNEAQ. The CDR3 covers 14 residues. Germline trimming cut 6 bases from V and 6 bases from J; bases unmatched to any gene: 8.

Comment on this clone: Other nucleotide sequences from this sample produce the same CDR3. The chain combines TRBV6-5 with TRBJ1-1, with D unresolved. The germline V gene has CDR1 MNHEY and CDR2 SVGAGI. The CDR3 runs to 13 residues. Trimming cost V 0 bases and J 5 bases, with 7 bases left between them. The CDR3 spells CASSYSGVTEAFF. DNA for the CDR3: TGTGCCAGCAGTTACTCTGGAGTTACTGAAGCTTTCTTT.

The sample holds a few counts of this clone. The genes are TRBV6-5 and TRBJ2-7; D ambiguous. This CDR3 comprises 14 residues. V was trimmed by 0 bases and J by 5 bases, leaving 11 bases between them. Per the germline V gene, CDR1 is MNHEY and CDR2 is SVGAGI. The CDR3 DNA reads TGTGCCAGCAGTTACTCGACCCGTCCCCACGAGCAGTACTTC. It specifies CASSYSTRPHEQYF.

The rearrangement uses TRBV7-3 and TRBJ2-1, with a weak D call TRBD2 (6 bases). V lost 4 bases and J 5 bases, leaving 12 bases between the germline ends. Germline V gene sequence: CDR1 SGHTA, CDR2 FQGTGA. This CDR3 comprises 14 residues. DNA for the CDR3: TGTGCCAGCAGCTCCGGGGGTGCCCACAATGAGCAGTTCTTC. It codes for CASSSGGAHNEQFF.

The CDR3 DNA sequence: TGCGCCAGCAGGGAAGGGAGCCTACCCGGCGGGGAGCTGTTTTTT. Its translation: CASREGSLPGGELFF. The chain recombines TRBV5-1 with TRBJ2-2, with TRBD2 as a possible D gene (5 bases). V was trimmed by 5 bases and J by 7 bases, leaving 18 bases between them. Germline CDR1 and CDR2: SGHRS and YFSETQ. CDR3 length: 15 residues.

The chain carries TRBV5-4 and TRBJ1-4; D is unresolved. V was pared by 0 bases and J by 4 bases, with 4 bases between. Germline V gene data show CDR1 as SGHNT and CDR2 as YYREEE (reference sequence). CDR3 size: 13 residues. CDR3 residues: CASSLGSNEKLFF. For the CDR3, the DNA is TGTGCCAGCAGCTTGGGGAGTAATGAAAAACTGTTTTTT. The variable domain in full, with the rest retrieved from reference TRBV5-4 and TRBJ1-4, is ETGVTQSPTHLIKTRGQQVTLRCSSQSGHNTVSWYQQALGQGPQFIFQYYREEENGRGNFPPRFSGLQFPNYSSELNVNALELDDSALYLCASSLGSNEKLFFGSGTQLSVL.

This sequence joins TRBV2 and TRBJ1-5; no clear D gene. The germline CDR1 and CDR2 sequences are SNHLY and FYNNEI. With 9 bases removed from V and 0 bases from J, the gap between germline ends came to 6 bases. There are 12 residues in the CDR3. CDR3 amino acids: CARYDSNQPQHF. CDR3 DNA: TGTGCCAGATACGATAGCAATCAGCCCCAGCATTTT. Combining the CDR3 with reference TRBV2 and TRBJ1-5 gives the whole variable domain EPEVTQTPSHQVTQMGQEVILRCVPISNHLYFYWYRQILGQKVEFLVSFYNNEISEKSEIFDDQFSVERPDGSNFTLKIRSTKLEDSAMYFCARYDSNQPQHFGDGTRLSIL.

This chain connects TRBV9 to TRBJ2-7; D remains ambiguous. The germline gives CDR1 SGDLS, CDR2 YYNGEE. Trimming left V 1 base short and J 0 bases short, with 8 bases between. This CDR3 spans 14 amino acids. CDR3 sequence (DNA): TGTGCCAGCAGCGTAAACGCAGACTCCTACGAGCAGTACTTC. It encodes CASSVNADSYEQYF.

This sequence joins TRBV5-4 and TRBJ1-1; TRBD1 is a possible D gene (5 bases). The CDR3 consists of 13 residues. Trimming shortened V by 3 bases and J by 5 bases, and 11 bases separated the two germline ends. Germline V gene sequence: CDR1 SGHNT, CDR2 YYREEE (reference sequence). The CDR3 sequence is CASSYSRDTEAFF. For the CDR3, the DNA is TGTGCCAGCAGCTATTCCAGGGATACTGAAGCTTTCTTT.

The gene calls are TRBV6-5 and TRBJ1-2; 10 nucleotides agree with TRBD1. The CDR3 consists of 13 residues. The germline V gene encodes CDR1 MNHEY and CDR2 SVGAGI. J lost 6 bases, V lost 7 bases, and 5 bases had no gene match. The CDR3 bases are TGTGCCAGCAACGAGGGGACAGGGGATGGCTACACCTTC. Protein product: CASNEGTGDGYTF.

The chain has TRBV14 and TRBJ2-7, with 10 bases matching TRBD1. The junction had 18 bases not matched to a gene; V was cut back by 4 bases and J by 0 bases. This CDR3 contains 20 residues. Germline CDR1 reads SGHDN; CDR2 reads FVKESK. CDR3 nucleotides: TGTGCCAGCAGCCCGCAGGGACAGGGGCCTTATGTCCTGAGCTCCTACGAGCAGTACTTC. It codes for CASSPQGQGPYVLSSYEQYF.

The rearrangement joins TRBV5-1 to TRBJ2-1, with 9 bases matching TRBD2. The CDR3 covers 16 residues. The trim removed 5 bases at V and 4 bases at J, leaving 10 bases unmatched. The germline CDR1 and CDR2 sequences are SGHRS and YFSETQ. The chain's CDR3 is CASRFNSGSSYNEQFF. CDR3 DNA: TGCGCCAGCAGATTTAATAGCGGGAGTTCTTACAATGAGCAGTTCTTC.